The rows below give T cell receptor beta chains drawn from one sample of a study of cytomegalovirus exposure and HLA in healthy donors. Assay: immunoSEQ multiplex PCR; the TCRdb copy retains only in-frame clones and omits some. Among around 230,000 clones listed, roughly 86% were seen once. The sequencing input was PBMCs. All receptors come from a woman under 40 in good health and CMV-seropositive. Each CDR3 is given with its conserved first and last residue. D genes are given only for firm matches. Rows give clone size only sometimes, using once, few, many, or a class for an expanded clone.

>TRBD2|NA|TRBV7-6|TRBJ2-7
CASSLSTSGGDYEQYF
TGTGCCAGCAGCTTATCGACTAGCGGAGGGGATTACGAGCAGTACTTC
>TRBD2|NA|TRBV18|TRBJ2-1
CASSPPGQTSGNEQFF
TGTGCCAGCTCACCACCAGGTCAGACTAGCGGGAATGAGCAGTTCTTC
>TRBD2|NA|TRBV10-2|TRBJ2-7
CASSESGRAYEQYF
TGCGCCAGCAGTGAGAGCGGGAGGGCTTACGAGCAGTACTTC
>NA|once|TRBV11-3|TRBJ2-7
CASSPSGGSYEQYF
TGTGCCAGCAGCCCCTCAGGGGGGTCCTACGAGCAGTACTTC
>TRBD1|NA|TRBV6-1|TRBJ1-1
CASSRGLDTEAFF
TGTGCCAGCAGCAGGGGGCTGGACACTGAAGCTTTCTTT
>NA|NA|TRBV7-8|TRBJ1-5
CASSPREGGFNQPQHF
TGTGCCAGCAGCCCGCGGGAGGGGGGCTTCAATCAGCCCCAGCATTTT
>NA|NA|TRBV5-1|TRBJ2-1
CASSPPEWERNEQFF
TGCGCCAGCAGCCCGCCCGAATGGGAGAGAAATGAGCAGTTCTTC
>TRBD1|NA|TRBV30|TRBJ1-2
CAWRAFGTVTGGGYTF
TGTGCCTGGAGGGCGTTCGGGACAGTAACTGGCGGAGGCTACACCTTC
>TRBD2|NA|TRBV10-3|TRBJ2-5
CAISEGLAGGIETQYF
TGTGCCATCAGTGAGGGCTTAGCGGGAGGCATAGAGACCCAGTACTTC
>TRBD2|NA|TRBV30|TRBJ2-3
CAWTSLIGTISLDTQYF
TGTGCCTGGACCTCGCTCATAGGGACTATTTCTTTAGATACGCAGTATTTT
>NA|NA|TRBV25-1|TRBJ2-5
CASSVLSGSETQYF
TGTGCCAGCAGTGTTCTTTCAGGGTCAGAGACCCAGTACTTC
>NA|NA|TRBV2|TRBJ2-1
CASSDWSSYNEQFF
TGTGCCAGCAGTGACTGGAGTTCGTACAATGAGCAGTTCTTC
>TRBD1|NA|TRBV29-1|TRBJ2-7
CSVAGTGVHEQYF
TGCAGCGTTGCCGGGACAGGGGTCCACGAGCAGTACTTC
>TRBD2|few|TRBV2|TRBJ2-4
CASRSLSGDIQYF
TGTGCCAGCAGATCCCTTAGCGGGGACATTCAGTACTTC
>TRBD2|NA|TRBV4-2|TRBJ2-7
CASSQVLAGAGEQYF
TGTGCCAGCAGCCAAGTGCTAGCGGGAGCAGGGGAGCAGTACTTC
>NA|NA|TRBV14|TRBJ2-1
CASSQENTNEQFF
TGTGCCAGCAGCCAAGAAAACACAAATGAGCAGTTCTTC
>NA|NA|TRBV5-1|TRBJ1-1
CASSPGGDRAFF
TGCGCCAGCAGCCCTGGGGGGGATCGGGCTTTCTTT
>NA|NA|TRBV18|TRBJ2-2
CASSPLAGPAGELFF
TGTGCCAGCTCACCACTGGCAGGGCCGGCCGGGGAGCTGTTTTTT
>NA|NA|TRBV6-4|TRBJ1-1
CASSETGSNTEAFF
TGTGCCAGCAGTGAAACAGGATCGAACACTGAAGCTTTCTTT
>TRBD1|NA|TRBV7-9|TRBJ2-3
CASSAPGDRSRGTDTQYF
TGTGCCAGCAGCGCGCCAGGGGACAGGTCAAGGGGCACAGATACGCAGTATTTT
>TRBD1|once|TRBV7-9|TRBJ2-7
CASSLRQGGYEQYF
TGTGCCAGCAGCCTGCGACAGGGGGGCTACGAGCAGTACTTC